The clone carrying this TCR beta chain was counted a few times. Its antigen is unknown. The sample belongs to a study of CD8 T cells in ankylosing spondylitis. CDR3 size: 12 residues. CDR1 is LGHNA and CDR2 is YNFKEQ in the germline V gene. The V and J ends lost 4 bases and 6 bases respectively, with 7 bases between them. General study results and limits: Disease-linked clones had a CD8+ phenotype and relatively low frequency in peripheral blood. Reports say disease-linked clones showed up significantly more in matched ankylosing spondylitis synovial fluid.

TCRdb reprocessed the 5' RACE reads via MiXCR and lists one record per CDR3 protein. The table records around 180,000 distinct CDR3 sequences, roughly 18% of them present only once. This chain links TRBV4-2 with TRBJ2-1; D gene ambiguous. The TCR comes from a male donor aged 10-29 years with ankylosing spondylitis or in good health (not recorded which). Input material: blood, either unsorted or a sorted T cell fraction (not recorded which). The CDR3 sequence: CASSRSGNEQFF. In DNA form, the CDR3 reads TGTGCCAGCAGCCGCTCCGGCAATGAGCAGTTCTTC.